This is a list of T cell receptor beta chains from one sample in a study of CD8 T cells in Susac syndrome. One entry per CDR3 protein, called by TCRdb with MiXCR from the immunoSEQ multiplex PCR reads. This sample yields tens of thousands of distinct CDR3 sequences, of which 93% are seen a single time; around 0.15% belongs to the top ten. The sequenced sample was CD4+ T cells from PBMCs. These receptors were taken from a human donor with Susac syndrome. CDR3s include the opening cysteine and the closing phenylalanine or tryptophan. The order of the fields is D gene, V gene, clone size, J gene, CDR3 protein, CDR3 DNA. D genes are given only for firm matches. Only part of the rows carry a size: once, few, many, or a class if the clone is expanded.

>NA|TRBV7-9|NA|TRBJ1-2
CASSLAGMTRGYGYTF
TGTGCCAGCAGCTTAGCCGGGATGACACGAGGCTATGGCTACACCTTC
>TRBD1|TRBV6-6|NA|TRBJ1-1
CASSSGTGNTEAFF
TGTGCCAGCAGTTCCGGGACAGGGAACACTGAAGCTTTCTTT
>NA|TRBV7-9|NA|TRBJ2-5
CASSLALVGGTQYF
TGTGCCAGCAGCTTAGCGCTGGTCGGGGGGACCCAGTACTTC
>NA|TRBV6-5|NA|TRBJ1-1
CASGEDWENTEAFF
TGTGCCAGCGGTGAAGACTGGGAGAACACTGAAGCTTTCTTT
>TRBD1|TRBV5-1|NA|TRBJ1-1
CASSRAGGLSNTEAFF
TGCGCCAGCAGCAGAGCAGGGGGCCTCTCGAACACTGAAGCTTTCTTT
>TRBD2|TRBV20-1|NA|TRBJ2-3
CSALRGGSSTDTQYF
TGCAGTGCCCTACGGGGGGGGTCTAGCACAGATACGCAGTATTTT
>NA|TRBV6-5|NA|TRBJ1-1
CASRKTGNTEAFF
TGTGCCAGCAGGAAAACAGGTAACACTGAAGCTTTCTTT
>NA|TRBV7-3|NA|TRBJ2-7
CASSPRPRAEQYF
TGTGCCAGCAGCCCAAGGCCCAGGGCCGAGCAGTACTTC
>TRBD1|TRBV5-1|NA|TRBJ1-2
CASSPTPGGGYGYTF
TGCGCCAGCAGCCCCACCCCAGGGGGAGGCTATGGCTACACCTTC
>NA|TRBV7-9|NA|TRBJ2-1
CASSLADLADNEQFF
TGTGCCAGCAGCTTGGCCGACTTAGCTGACAATGAGCAGTTCTTC
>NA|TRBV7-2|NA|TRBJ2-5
CASSPGPRETQYF
TGTGCCAGCAGCCCTGGGCCTCGAGAGACCCAGTACTTC
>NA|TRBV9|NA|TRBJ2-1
CASSGQAYNEQFF
TGTGCCAGCAGCGGCCAGGCCTACAATGAGCAGTTCTTC
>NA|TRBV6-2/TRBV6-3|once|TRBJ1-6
CASGLWTGNSPLHF
TGTGCCAGCGGACTATGGACGGGAAATTCACCCCTCCACTTT
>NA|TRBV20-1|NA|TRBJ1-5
CSAQRGARQPQHF
TGCAGTGCCCAGAGGGGGGCTCGTCAGCCCCAGCATTTT
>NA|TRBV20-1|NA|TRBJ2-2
CSANEHEGLWGTGELFF
TGCAGTGCTAACGAACACGAAGGGCTTTGGGGCACCGGGGAGCTGTTTTTT
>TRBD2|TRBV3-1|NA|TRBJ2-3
CASSSGTSGGRVTQYF
TGTGCCAGCAGCTCCGGGACTAGCGGGGGAAGAGTCACGCAGTATTTT
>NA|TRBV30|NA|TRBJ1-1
CAWKLGRENTEAFF
TGTGCCTGGAAGCTTGGCAGGGAGAACACTGAAGCTTTCTTT
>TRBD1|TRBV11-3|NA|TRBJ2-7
CASSLEVGTGSSYEQYF
TGTGCCAGCAGCTTAGAAGTTGGGACAGGGTCCTCCTACGAGCAGTACTTC
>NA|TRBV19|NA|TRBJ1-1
CASTSPGAVNTEAFF
TGTGCCAGTACCTCCCCCGGGGCGGTGAACACTGAAGCTTTCTTT
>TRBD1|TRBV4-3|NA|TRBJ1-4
CASSHGFKARTLDRGREKLFF
TGCGCCAGCAGCCACGGGTTCAAAGCCCGAACCCTGGACAGGGGCAGGGAAAAACTGTTTTTT
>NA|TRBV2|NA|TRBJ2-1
CASSRSGSPGDEQFF
TGTGCCAGCTCCCGATCGGGATCCCCCGGCGATGAGCAGTTCTTC
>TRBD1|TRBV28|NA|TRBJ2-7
CASSLNFGQGAIEQYF
TGTGCCAGCAGTTTAAACTTTGGCCAGGGGGCTATCGAGCAGTACTTC
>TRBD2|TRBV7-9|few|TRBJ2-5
CASSQSTSGGIETQYF
TGTGCCAGCAGCCAATCGACTAGCGGGGGTATAGAGACCCAGTACTTC
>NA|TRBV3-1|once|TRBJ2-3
CASSPFGSRTDTQYF
TGTGCCAGCAGCCCGTTTGGGAGTCGCACAGATACGCAGTATTTT
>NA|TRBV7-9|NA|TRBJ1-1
CASSGRGSVRAFF
TGTGCCAGCAGCGGAAGAGGGTCCGTTCGAGCTTTCTTT
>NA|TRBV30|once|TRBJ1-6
CAWSDGNSPLHF
TGTGCCTGGAGTGACGGTAATTCACCCCTCCACTTT
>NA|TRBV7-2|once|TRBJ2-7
CASSLPPSYEQYF
TGTGCCAGCAGCCTCCCCCCTTCCTACGAGCAGTACTTC
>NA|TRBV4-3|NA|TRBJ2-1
CASSQDVGTEEQFF
TGCGCCAGCAGCCAAGACGTGGGTACCGAAGAACAGTTCTTC
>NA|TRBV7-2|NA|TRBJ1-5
CASSSTSYQPQHF
TGTGCCAGCAGCTCGACTTCTTATCAGCCCCAGCATTTT
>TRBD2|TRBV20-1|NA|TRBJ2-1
CSARDPASGGALDEQFF
TGCAGTGCTAGAGATCCGGCTAGCGGGGGGGCTCTTGATGAGCAGTTCTTC
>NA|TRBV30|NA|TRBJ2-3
CAWTSTGTFTDTQYF
TGTGCCTGGACGTCAACCGGGACTTTCACAGATACGCAGTATTTT
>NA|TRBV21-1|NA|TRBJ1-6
CASSKVPCAGPHERNSPLHF
TGTGCCAGCAGCAAAGTGCCTTGTGCGGGGCCCCACGAGAGGAATTCACCCCTCCACTTT
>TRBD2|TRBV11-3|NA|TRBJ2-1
CASSTGTSGALYNEQFF
TGTGCCAGCAGCACCGGGACTAGCGGTGCCCTTTACAATGAGCAGTTCTTC
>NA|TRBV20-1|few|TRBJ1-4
CSARFPGGEKLFF
TGCAGTGCTAGATTCCCGGGGGGTGAAAAACTGTTTTTT
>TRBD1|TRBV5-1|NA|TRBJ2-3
CASSLRTGSTDTQYF
TGCGCCAGCAGCTTGAGGACAGGGAGCACAGATACGCAGTATTTT
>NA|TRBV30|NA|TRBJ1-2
CACLSAEGYGYTF
TGTGCCTGCCTCTCGGCCGAAGGGTATGGCTACACCTTC
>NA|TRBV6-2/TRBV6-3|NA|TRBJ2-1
CASSQWDEQFF
TGTGCCAGCAGCCAATGGGATGAGCAGTTCTTC
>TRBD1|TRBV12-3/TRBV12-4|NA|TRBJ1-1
CASTTDRGLKAFF
TGTGCCAGCACCACGGACAGGGGGTTAAAAGCTTTCTTT
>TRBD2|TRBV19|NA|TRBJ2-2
CASSIGGGAYPIGELFF
TGTGCCAGTAGTATCGGCGGGGGGGCCTATCCCATCGGGGAGCTGTTTTTT
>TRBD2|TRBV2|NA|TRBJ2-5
CASSAERGGTQYF
TGTGCCAGCAGTGCCGAGCGGGGCGGGACCCAGTACTTC
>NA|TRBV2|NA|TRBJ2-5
CASSEDFQETQYF
TGTGCCAGCAGCGAGGACTTTCAAGAGACCCAGTACTTC